This T cell receptor (beta chain) comes out of a study of blood T cell repertoires in COVID-19. This study enrolled people aged roughly 18 to 89 from roughly 22 US geographic areas. The germline V gene encodes CDR1 MNHNS and CDR2 SASEGT. Trimming removed 2 bases at V and 5 bases at J, with 18 bases between. The CDR3 is made up of 16 amino acids. The repertoire was sequenced with immunoSEQ multiplex PCR; TCRdb's copy has only in-frame clones and lacks some. The sample consists of about 230,000 clones, 85% to 90% of them appearing once. This sequence joins TRBV6-1 and TRBJ1-1; the D gene is possibly TRBD1 (5 bases). What was sequenced was PBMCs or T cells enriched from blood (not recorded which). The origin of this receptor is a woman in her 30s with acute COVID-19. As DNA, the CDR3 is TGTGCCAGCAGTGAAAGTTCGGGTCGGGGGAAAACTGAAGCTTTCTTT. It translates to CASSESSGRGKTEAFF.